A selection of T cell receptor beta chains follows, all from one sample in a study of beta chain features in type 1 diabetes. Here immunoSEQ multiplex PCR was the method, and the copy in TCRdb shows in-frame clones only, minus some. Of roughly 400,000 clones in the sample, around 10% are singletons; the top ten hold approximately 0.55%. Material for sequencing was central memory CD4+ T cells from blood. Source of these receptors: a man aged 25-40 years with type 1 diabetes. The conserved cysteine and the conserved F or W are not part of the CDR3 here. Fields, in order: V gene, J gene, CDR3 protein.

V gene: TRBV27; J gene: TRBJ1-5; CDR3 protein: ASSPNRADQPQH
V gene: TRBV18; J gene: TRBJ2-7; CDR3 protein: ASSPRPTAYEQY
V gene: TRBV4-3; J gene: TRBJ2-1; CDR3 protein: ASRSGLAGSNEQF
V gene: TRBV28; J gene: TRBJ1-3; CDR3 protein: ASTLVRGLAGNTIY
V gene: TRBV7-9; J gene: TRBJ2-7; CDR3 protein: ASSLAGQGSSYEQY
V gene: TRBV2; J gene: TRBJ1-4; CDR3 protein: ATTGQGREKLF
V gene: TRBV25-1; J gene: TRBJ2-3; CDR3 protein: ASNLNRRTPRGTDTQY
V gene: TRBV25-1; J gene: TRBJ2-7; CDR3 protein: ASSSSGPGQLYEQY
V gene: TRBV19; J gene: TRBJ2-6; CDR3 protein: ASSIWGAGANVLT
V gene: TRBV7-2; J gene: TRBJ2-1; CDR3 protein: ASREQAESVYEQF
V gene: TRBV4-1; J gene: TRBJ1-5; CDR3 protein: ASSQDAGFSNQPQH
V gene: TRBV7-2; J gene: TRBJ1-3; CDR3 protein: ASSQDRGGGNTIY
V gene: TRBV11-2; J gene: TRBJ2-1; CDR3 protein: ASSRNEQF
V gene: TRBV5-1; J gene: TRBJ2-5; CDR3 protein: ASSLAGGPEETQY
V gene: TRBV28; J gene: TRBJ2-1; CDR3 protein: ASSLGELEQF
V gene: TRBV27; J gene: TRBJ1-5; CDR3 protein: ASSPKSGVEQPQH
V gene: TRBV5-1; J gene: TRBJ1-1; CDR3 protein: ASIQTLGGLEAF
V gene: TRBV7-2; J gene: TRBJ2-2; CDR3 protein: ASSPGRAGELF
V gene: TRBV5-1; J gene: TRBJ1-1; CDR3 protein: ASSLNRGEAF
V gene: TRBV5-8; J gene: TRBJ2-7; CDR3 protein: ASSLRGTYEQY
V gene: TRBV14; J gene: TRBJ1-2; CDR3 protein: ASSLGLANYGYT
V gene: TRBV7-8; J gene: TRBJ2-6; CDR3 protein: ASSFLTGQAVSGANVLT
V gene: TRBV7-2; J gene: TRBJ2-3; CDR3 protein: ASSLGYTDTQY
V gene: TRBV19; J gene: TRBJ2-5; CDR3 protein: ASNQRGQQY
V gene: TRBV6-5; J gene: TRBJ2-4; CDR3 protein: ASSYRREGTIQY
V gene: TRBV6-6; J gene: TRBJ1-5; CDR3 protein: ASKQRGNQPQH
V gene: TRBV7-8; J gene: TRBJ2-7; CDR3 protein: ASSYGSSYEQY
V gene: TRBV6-1; J gene: TRBJ1-4; CDR3 protein: ASPEEKLF
V gene: TRBV12-5; J gene: TRBJ1-5; CDR3 protein: ASGLDLTAPGQPQH
V gene: TRBV4-1; J gene: TRBJ2-2; CDR3 protein: ASSLFGRENTGELF
V gene: TRBV6-5; J gene: TRBJ2-7; CDR3 protein: AVAAGEAYEQY
V gene: TRBV4-3; J gene: TRBJ1-2; CDR3 protein: ASSQEYGGHDYGYT
V gene: TRBV4-3; J gene: TRBJ2-5; CDR3 protein: ASSQERTGQETQY
V gene: TRBV11-2; J gene: TRBJ2-1; CDR3 protein: ASSPIRGPYYNEQF
V gene: TRBV4-1; J gene: TRBJ2-5; CDR3 protein: ASSQGYQETQY
V gene: TRBV18; J gene: TRBJ2-7; CDR3 protein: ASSRQSGPHYSYEQY
V gene: TRBV6-6; J gene: TRBJ2-2; CDR3 protein: ATYVDSTNTGELF
V gene: TRBV2; J gene: TRBJ1-2; CDR3 protein: ASPAEARFGYT
V gene: TRBV7-9; J gene: TRBJ2-5; CDR3 protein: ASSLDPGQGAETQY
V gene: TRBV10-3; J gene: TRBJ1-1; CDR3 protein: AIRDRQERSTEAF
V gene: TRBV28; J gene: TRBJ2-6; CDR3 protein: ASSLFGASGANVLT
V gene: TRBV18; J gene: TRBJ1-1; CDR3 protein: ASSLAGTGEGNTEAF
V gene: TRBV7-2; J gene: TRBJ2-1; CDR3 protein: ASGTSGRGRNEQF
V gene: TRBV5-1; J gene: TRBJ2-7; CDR3 protein: ASSLVLGLAGYEQY
V gene: TRBV6-5; J gene: TRBJ2-2; CDR3 protein: ASSYMRNQNTGELF
V gene: TRBV4-1; J gene: TRBJ2-1; CDR3 protein: ASSRAPGQGINEQF
V gene: TRBV19; J gene: TRBJ1-1; CDR3 protein: ASWADSTEAF
V gene: TRBV29-1; J gene: TRBJ2-7; CDR3 protein: SVTGTDYEQY
V gene: TRBV2; J gene: TRBJ1-4; CDR3 protein: ASKREGATNEKLF
V gene: TRBV7-2; J gene: TRBJ2-3; CDR3 protein: ASSPGLAWISTDTQY
V gene: TRBV6-6; J gene: TRBJ1-1; CDR3 protein: ASSPGQQYTEAF
V gene: TRBV6-6; J gene: TRBJ2-7; CDR3 protein: ASSADRLSYEQY
V gene: TRBV27; J gene: TRBJ2-2; CDR3 protein: ASSLLSSGRRGELL
V gene: TRBV4-1; J gene: TRBJ1-2; CDR3 protein: ASSRLGGSYGYT
V gene: TRBV11-2; J gene: TRBJ1-1; CDR3 protein: ASSLSENTEAF